The 3 T cell receptor beta chains in this list originate from one sample, sequenced in a study of shared clonotypes between healthy human individuals. As defined, naive CD8 cells were CD45RO-negative and positively selected for CCR7, with terminally differentiated effector memory CD45RA+ cells excluded. TCRdb's copy holds only in-frame clones and misses some; the assay was immunoSEQ multiplex PCR. The repertoire includes about 580,000 clones, 98% of them detected once, and approximately 0.33% sits in the top ten. The sequenced sample was naive CD8+ T cells sorted from blood. The receptors here all came from a man in his thirties or forties in good health.

This chain uses TRBV7-2 with TRBJ2-7; no reliable D call. The CDR3 runs 13 residues. V was shortened by 1 base and J by 5 bases, with 9 bases between the two germline ends. Germline V gene lookup returns CDR1 SGHTA and CDR2 FQGNSA. The CDR3 bases are TGTGCCAGCAGCTTAGTAGTCCAGGACGAGCAGTACTTC. Its protein product is CASSLVVQDEQYF. Filled out from reference TRBV7-2 and TRBJ2-7, the complete variable domain reads GAGVSQSPSNKVTEKGKDVELRCDPISGHTALYWYRQSLGQGLEFLIYFQGNSAPDKSGLPSDRFSAERTGGSVSTLTIQRTQQEDSAVYLCASSLVVQDEQYFGPGTRLTVT.

The chain is built from TRBV5-1 and TRBJ1-1; D perhaps matches TRBD1 (6 bases). CDR3 length: 17 amino acids. Deletions cut 1 base from V and 0 bases from J, with 16 bases between. The germline gives CDR1 SGHRS, CDR2 YFSETQ. CDR3 DNA: TGCGCCAGCAGCTTGAATTCCAGGGGATACATGAACACTGAAGCTTTCTTT. It yields the protein CASSLNSRGYMNTEAFF.

The rearrangement uses TRBV4-3 and TRBJ2-1; D unclear. Germline V gene sequence: CDR1 LGHNA, CDR2 YSLEER. The CDR3 loop spans 15 amino acids. Trimming removed 4 bases from V and 2 bases from J, with 12 bases in between. DNA of the CDR3: TGCGCCAGCAGCCTAAGCTTACTCCCCTACAATGAGCAGTTCTTC. It specifies CASSLSLLPYNEQFF.